Following are 21 T cell receptor beta chains from one sample sequenced in a study of tumor-infiltrating lymphocytes in primary liver carcinoma. TCR beta cDNA was prepared out of roughly 0.45 ug total RNA by means of a constant-region primer. Three-round nested multiplex PCR performed with slightly modified ARM-PCR produced the TCR beta libraries. Rounds one and two of PCR, each of around 11 cycles, were primed with TRBV1-TRBV30 forward primers and a C-beta reverse primer. In TCRdb, the multiplex PCR reads were re-called with MiXCR into one record per CDR3 protein. This table has more than 100,000 distinct CDR3 sequences, 55% to 75% appearing once. Both RNA and DNA were isolated together from around 20-30 mg of bulk tissue that had not been sorted. The material sequenced was liver tumor tissue from sampling region 1. Subset given: tumor region T1, superior pole. These receptors all stem from a woman aged 55-69 years with primary liver carcinoma and hepatitis B virus infection.

This clonotype was recorded a few times. This may be a read error: a much more frequent sequence differs by one nucleotide. The chain has TRBV28 and TRBJ1-5; unclear D gene. The CDR3 has 18 residues. Per the germline V gene, CDR1 is MDHEN and CDR2 is SYDVKM. V was clipped by 5 bases and J by 0 bases, with 20 bases between them. The CDR3: CASSPPGGTTYSNQPQHF. The CDR3 nucleotides read TGTGCCAGCAGTCCCCCCGGAGGAACCACCTATAGCAATCAGCCCCAGCATTTT. Supplemented by reference TRBV28 and TRBJ1-5, the full variable domain reads DVKVTQSSRYLVKRTGEKVFLECVQDMDHENMFWYRQDPGLGLRLIYFSYDVKMKEKGDIPEGYSVSREKKERFSLILESASTNQTSMYLCASSPPGGTTYSNQPQHFGDGTRLSIL.

This clonotype has only one observation. The CDR3 end shows no conserved phenylalanine or tryptophan, and so a read error is likely. The chain couples TRBV11-2 to TRBJ1-6; D remains ambiguous. The CDR3 is 15 amino acids. Between the trimmed V and J ends, which lost 5 bases and 3 bases, there was a span of 11 bases. From germline, CDR1 is SGHAT and CDR2 FQNNGV. DNA for the CDR3: TGTGCCAGCAGCATGGGAGAGCACTATAATTCACCCCTCCACTAT. Residues: CASSMGEHYNSPLHY.

In the case of this clonotype: One end of the junction fails to match germline, which may point to a read error. The chain has TRBV11-2 and TRBJ2-2; unclear D gene. There are 15 residues in the CDR3. Germline V gives CDR1 SGHAT, CDR2 FQNNGV. CDR3 region: CASSLEHSHTGELFF. CDR3 nucleotide sequence: TGTGCCAGCAGCTTAGAACATTCTCACACGGGGGAGCTGTTTTTT.

A remark on this clonotype: Germline is not matched at one junction end, which may reflect a read error. This chain joins TRBV14 and TRBJ2-5, with 9 bases that match TRBD1. The CDR3 covers 16 residues. Germline V lookup: CDR1 SGHDN, CDR2 FVKESK. CDR3 nucleotides: TGCACCAGCAGCCCGCTCGGGACAGGGAGGCAAGAGGCCCAGTACTTC. This encodes CTSSPLGTGRQEAQYF.

In this sample, this clonotype turned up many times. V is TRBV6-1 and J is TRBJ2-5; a possible D gene is TRBD1 (6 bases). Germline values: CDR1 MNHNS, CDR2 SASEGT. The CDR3 spans 15 residues. Trimming removed 5 bases from V and 2 bases from J, with 15 bases in between. The CDR3 region is CASSSRDKQQETQYF. The CDR3, as DNA: TGTGCCAGCAGTAGCCGGGACAAACAACAAGAGACCCAGTACTTC.

This clonotype has only one observation. Lacking the conserved final phenylalanine or tryptophan, this CDR3 likely reflects a read error. The chain joins TRBV29-1 to TRBJ1-2, with 9 positions matching TRBD1. The CDR3 covers 12 residues. CDR1 and CDR2 from the germline V gene are SQVTM and ANQGSEA. For the CDR3, the DNA is TGCAACGTTGAGGACAGGGGCTATGACTACACCTTA. Residues: CNVEDRGYDYTL.

Points on this clonotype: A read error is likely, as this CDR3 ends without the conserved phenylalanine or tryptophan. It is unclear where the CDR3 begins or ends on the DNA, so no DNA is shown, and the CDR3 is as TCRdb lists it. The chain recombines TRBV6-5 with TRBJ2-3; the table's D call TRBD2 went unverified against the DNA. With termini counted, the CDR3 has 18 amino acids. The germline CDR1 and CDR2 sequences are MNHEY and SVGAGI. The chain's CDR3 is CASSSSRAGGLGTDTQSS.

Regarding this clonotype: One end of the junction is discordant with germline, which a read error may explain. This chain uses TRBV12-3 or TRBV12-4 with TRBJ2-3, with 9 bases lining up with TRBD2. CDR3 length equals 17 residues. CDR3 nucleotides: TGTGCCCGCAGTCCTACGCTAGCGGGAACTGGCACAGATACGCAGTATTTT. Protein product: CARSPTLAGTGTDTQYF.

There are many counts of this clonotype. The chain joins TRBV13 to TRBJ1-6, with D hard to call. The CDR3 totals 14 residues. Trimming shortened V by 2 bases and J by 7 bases, and 9 bases separated the two germline ends. From germline, CDR1 is PRHDT and CDR2 FYEKMQ (reference sequence). The CDR3 nucleotides read TGTGCCAGCAGCTTAAAAGTCGGGAATTCACCCCTCCACTTT. The encoded protein is CASSLKVGNSPLHF.

The chain couples TRBV11-2 to TRBJ2-1, with 8 bases aligning to TRBD2. CDR1 is SGHAT, CDR2 FQNNGV, per germline. The CDR3 runs 12 residues. V lost 2 bases and J lost 13; bases outside the gene matches: 4. The CDR3 DNA sequence: TGTGCCAGCAGCTTAAGGCTAGCGGGCCAGTTCTTC. Protein sequence: CASSLRLAGQFF.

As to this clonotype: A clone one base away is much larger, so this may be a read error. The J gene is TRBJ2-7, the V gene TRBV29-1; weak D call: TRBD2 (5 bases). Germline V gives CDR1 SQVTM, CDR2 ANQGSEA. The CDR3 has 13 residues. In DNA, the CDR3 is TGCAACGTTGACGGGAACGGGCGGGACGAGCAGTACTTC. Protein product: CNVDGNGRDEQYF.

As regards this clonotype: A much larger clone sits a single nucleotide away, making a read error possible. V gene TRBV6-1 combines with J gene TRBJ2-1; D not resolved. Germline-derived CDR1 and CDR2 are MNHNS and SASEGT. The CDR3 consists of 15 residues. The CDR3 reads CASSGRSIAYNEQLF. DNA for the CDR3: TGTGCCAGCAGTGGAAGGTCTATAGCCTACAATGAGCAGCTCTTC.

A word on this clonotype: One end of the junction fails to match germline, which may point to a read error. The J gene is TRBJ2-7, the V gene TRBV28, with 7 bases matching TRBD2. Germline V gives CDR1 MDHEN, CDR2 SYDVKM. CDR3 length equals 15 residues. CDR3 sequence reads: CASTPDEASGYEEYF. CDR3 coding DNA: TGTGCCAGCACCCCAGATGAGGCTAGCGGCTACGAGGAGTACTTC.

The chain couples TRBV11-2 to TRBJ2-3; the D gene could be TRBD1 or TRBD2 (5 bases each). V lost 11 bases and J lost 2, with 26 bases in between. CDR1 is SGHAT and CDR2 is FQNNGV in the germline V gene. The CDR3 is made up of 17 amino acids. CDR3 DNA: TGTGCCGGCATCTTAGAGGTTCGGAGAGGGGTCACAGATACGCAGTATTTT. The encoded protein is CAGILEVRRGVTDTQYF.

Concerning this clonotype itself: One end of the junction does not line up with germline, which may come from a read error. V usage is TRBV30 and J usage is TRBJ1-2; D is undetermined. In germline, CDR1 is GTSNPN, CDR2 SVGIG (reference sequence). This CDR3 region has 12 residues. The CDR3 sequence: CTWNPEDGGYTF. CDR3 DNA sequence: TGTACCTGGAACCCAGAGGACGGGGGCTACACCTTC.

Points on this clonotype: It may be a read error: a sequence one base away is much more abundant. The chain uses TRBV6-2 or TRBV6-3 and TRBJ2-1; D is ambiguous. The CDR3 has 12 residues. From germline, CDR1 is MNHEY and CDR2 SVGEGT. As DNA, the CDR3 is TGTGCCAGCGGTTATCAACTATCTTCCTCAGTCTTC. Amino acids: CASGYQLSSSVF.

This clonotype was detected many times. The V call is TRBV6-1, the J call TRBJ2-3; D tentatively reads TRBD1 or TRBD2 (6 bases each). This CDR3 spans 15 amino acids. Looked up from germline, CDR1 is MNHNS and CDR2 is SASEGT. Trimming removed 7 bases from V and 8 bases from J, with 22 bases in between. CDR3 nucleotides: TGTGCCAGCACCTACCAGGGGACTTCGGAGGGTACGCAGTATTTT. Amino acid sequence: CASTYQGTSEGTQYF.

Note on this clonotype: A much bigger clone sits one base away, suggesting this may be a read error. The genes are TRBV6-6 and TRBJ1-4; 9 bases match TRBD1. Germline CDR1 MNHNY, CDR2 SVGAGI (reference sequence). CDR3 length equals 16 residues. The junction had 12 bases not matched to a gene; V was cut back by 6 bases and J by 7 bases. In DNA form, the CDR3 reads TGTGCCAGCAGAGAACGGGGTGGGGACAGGGTTGAAAAACTGTTTTTT. Amino acids: CASRERGGDRVEKLFF.

This clonotype showed up just once. Its ends do not fully match the called genes, so a read error is possible. V gene TRBV11-2 combines with J gene TRBJ2-1, with D tentatively TRBD2 (5 bases). Germline assignment: CDR1 SGHAT and CDR2 FQNNGV. The CDR3 spans 14 residues. The DNA for the CDR3 is TGCGGCAGCAGTCCGGACTCGAGGTATAGGGAGCGGTTCTTC. It specifies CGSSPDSRYRERFF.

Concerning this clonotype itself: A much larger clone is a single base away; this may be a read error. V usage is TRBV10-3 and J usage is TRBJ2-3; 13 positions match TRBD2. This CDR3 comprises 14 residues. Germline V gene sequence: CDR1 ENHRY, CDR2 SYGVKD. CDR3 nucleotide sequence: TGTGCCAGCACGGGAACTAGCGGGAGGGATACGCGGTATTTT. Amino acid sequence: CASTGTSGRDTRYF.

This clonotype counts as medium-sized. The chain combines TRBV11-2 with TRBJ1-4; a possible D gene is TRBD1 (6 bases). CDR1 SGHAT and CDR2 FQNNGV come from the germline V gene. The germline V and J ends were trimmed by 5 bases and 0 bases, with 16 bases remaining between them. CDR3 length: 17 amino acids. CDR3 residues: CASSLTRQAATNEKLFF. CDR3 DNA: TGTGCCAGCAGCCTCACCCGACAGGCTGCAACTAATGAAAAACTGTTTTTT.